The rows below give T cell receptor beta chains drawn from one sample of a study of T-cell memory formation after mild COVID-19. MiXCR was run by TCRdb on the 5' RACE reads, yielding one entry per CDR3 protein. The profile shows 90,000 to 130,000 distinct CDR3 sequences, roughly a sixth of them singletons. Sequencing input: PBMCs or a T cell subset sorted from them (not recorded which). The receptors originated from a man aged 18 to 30 who had mild COVID-19 (a few samples of this study predate the infection). Cell type and time point are not known. The CDR3 runs from the conserved cysteine through the conserved F or W. The order of the fields is J gene, V gene, D gene, clone size, CDR3 DNA, CDR3 protein. D genes are given only for firm matches. Size is omitted from some rows. Given values are once, few, many or a class for expanded clones.

>TRBJ2-3|TRBV7-2|TRBD2|few
TGTGCCAGCAGCCATCAAATAGCGGGGGCCGCAACAGATACGCAGTATTTT
CASSHQIAGAATDTQYF
>TRBJ1-1|TRBV7-2|.|.
TGTGCCAGCTGCAGGCAGGGCTATGCGAACACTGAAGCTTTCTTT
CASCRQGYANTEAFF
>TRBJ2-1|TRBV7-2|TRBD2|.
TGTGCCAGCAGAAGCGGGGAACCTTACAATGAGCAGTTCTTC
CASRSGEPYNEQFF
>TRBJ1-1|TRBV28|.|few
TGTGCCAGCCTCAGACACGGAGCACCCATCGTAACTGAAGCTTTCTTT
CASLRHGAPIVTEAFF
>TRBJ2-1|TRBV20-1|TRBD1|many
TGCAGTGCGCCAAGGGACAGGGGTGGAGAGCAGTTCTTC
CSAPRDRGGEQFF
>TRBJ2-7|TRBV12-3/TRBV12-4|.|few
TGTGCCAGCAGTCACTCTCGGGGAGAGGAGTCCTACGAGCAGTACTTC
CASSHSRGEESYEQYF
>TRBJ2-1|TRBV11-2|TRBD1|.
TGTGCCAGCAGCTTCCAGGGGGCGAGGGGCAATGAGCAGTTCTTC
CASSFQGARGNEQFF
>TRBJ2-1|TRBV15|TRBD1|.
TGTGCCACCAGCGGGGACAGCTCCTACAATGAGCAGTTCTTC
CATSGDSSYNEQFF
>TRBJ1-6|TRBV27|.|.
TGTGCCAGCACCACCCGGGGGGGATCCTATAATTCACCCCTCCACTTT
CASTTRGGSYNSPLHF
>TRBJ2-5|TRBV6-5|.|few
TGTGCCAGCAGTTACTCGAAGGGGCCAAGGAACAAAGAGACCCAGTACTTC
CASSYSKGPRNKETQYF
>TRBJ2-3|TRBV2|.|.
TGTGCCAGCAGTGGTGGATTGAGGGCTACGCAGTATTTT
CASSGGLRATQYF
>TRBJ1-4|TRBV3-1|TRBD1|.
TGTGCCAGCAGCTTGACAGGGTACTACGAAAAACTGTTTTTT
CASSLTGYYEKLFF
>TRBJ2-5|TRBV6-5|.|.
TGTGCCAGCAGTTACCCAGGGAACCTAGAGACCCAGTACTTC
CASSYPGNLETQYF
>TRBJ2-1|TRBV2|.|.
TGTGCCAGCACGCCAGGGGCCTACAATGAGCAGTTCTTC
CASTPGAYNEQFF
>TRBJ2-3|TRBV6-4|.|.
TGTGCCAGCAGTGAAAGAGGGAGCACAGATACGCAGTATTTT
CASSERGSTDTQYF
>TRBJ1-2|TRBV30|.|few
TGTGCCTGGGCGAGAGGGGCTAACTATGGCTACACCTTC
CAWARGANYGYTF
>TRBJ2-1|TRBV6-2/TRBV6-3|.|few
TGTGCCACCCAGGAGTGGTCCCGATTCGATGAGCAGTTCTTC
CATQEWSRFDEQFF
>TRBJ2-1|TRBV7-6|TRBD2|medium-sized
TGTGCCAGCAGCTTGGGTTCTAGCGGAACCTACAATGAGCAGTTCTTC
CASSLGSSGTYNEQFF
>TRBJ2-2|TRBV7-8|.|.
TGTGCCAGCAGCCCCTTTCTACTGACCCAGAACACCGGGGAGCTGTTTTTT
CASSPFLLTQNTGELFF
>TRBJ2-2|TRBV19|TRBD1|.
TGTGCCACCTCCAGGGACAGGGTCACCGGGGAGCTGTTTTTT
CATSRDRVTGELFF
>TRBJ1-2|TRBV18|.|few
TGTGCCAGCTCATCAGGGAGGGACTATGGCTACACCTTC
CASSSGRDYGYTF
>TRBJ1-3|TRBV4-2|.|.
TGTGCCAGCAGCCAAGAGGGAGGGATGGGTCTTTCTGGAAACACCATATATTTT
CASSQEGGMGLSGNTIYF
>TRBJ2-3|TRBV5-5|TRBD1|many
TGTGCCAGCAGCGCCCCGGGGACAGGCCCTTCGGCGCAGTATTTT
CASSAPGTGPSAQYF
>TRBJ2-3|TRBV28|TRBD1|.
TGTGCCAGCAGAACCGGGGGACAGGGTCATAATACGCAGTATTTT
CASRTGGQGHNTQYF
>TRBJ2-5|TRBV4-1|.|few
TGCGCCAGCAGCCAAGTAGGAGGGGAGACCCAGTACTTC
CASSQVGGETQYF
>TRBJ2-7|TRBV18|.|.
TGTGCCAGCTCACAAGGCCGGGACACCTACGAGCAGTACTTC
CASSQGRDTYEQYF
>TRBJ1-1|TRBV29-1|.|few
TGCAGCGTTGATTCACAGAACACTGAAGCTTTCTTT
CSVDSQNTEAFF
>TRBJ1-1|TRBV10-3|.|.
TGTGCCATTGCACAGGGATCTGAAGCTTTCTTT
CAIAQGSEAFF
>TRBJ2-3|TRBV5-1|TRBD2|.
TGCGCCAGCAGCGGGGCTAGCGGGGGAGGAACAGATACGCAGTATTTT
CASSGASGGGTDTQYF
>TRBJ2-2|TRBV5-1|.|.
TGCGCCAGCAGCTTGGACCCAAGCGGGGAGCTGTTTTTT
CASSLDPSGELFF
>TRBJ2-3|TRBV5-1|TRBD1|few
TGCGCCAGCAGCTACCCTAGAGACAGGGCGAGCACAGATACGCAGTATTTT
CASSYPRDRASTDTQYF
>TRBJ1-6|TRBV7-2|.|.
TGTGCCAGCAGCGGGCTAAGGTCACCCCTCCACTTT
CASSGLRSPLHF
>TRBJ1-1|TRBV7-3|.|.
TGTGCCAGCAGCTCCTCGGTGGGAGGGAACACTGAAGCTTTCTTT
CASSSSVGGNTEAFF
>TRBJ2-2|TRBV29-1|.|.
TGCAGCGTTTATAAGGGGGACACCGGGGAGCTGTTTTTT
CSVYKGDTGELFF
>TRBJ2-3|TRBV20-1|.|.
TGCAGTGCTAGAGACCCAAGGACCTCTAGCACAGATACGCAGTATTTT
CSARDPRTSSTDTQYF
>TRBJ2-3|TRBV6-5|TRBD1|few
TGTGCCAGCAGTTACCAGACAGGGGCCACAGATACGCAGTATTTT
CASSYQTGATDTQYF
>TRBJ2-1|TRBV5-1|.|many
TGCGCCAGCAGCTTGGATCGTGAGCAGTTCTTC
CASSLDREQFF
>TRBJ2-1|TRBV4-1|TRBD1|few
TGCGCCAGCAGCCGGGGACAGGGCATAAATGAGCAGTTCTTC
CASSRGQGINEQFF
>TRBJ2-1|TRBV19|TRBD2|few
TGTGCCAGTAGTATACCGGGACTAGGCCACAATGAGCAGTTCTTC
CASSIPGLGHNEQFF
>TRBJ2-3|TRBV5-1|TRBD2|.
TGCGCCAGCAGCGTAAGCGGGGGGGCCTTCACAGATACGCAGTATTTT
CASSVSGGAFTDTQYF
>TRBJ2-5|TRBV12-3/TRBV12-4|.|.
TGTGCCAGCACCCTGGGTTCCATTGGCTACCAAGAGACCCAGTACTTC
CASTLGSIGYQETQYF
>TRBJ1-2|TRBV20-1|.|.
TGCAGTGCCTCCCCGGGGGAAGGCTACACCTTC
CSASPGEGYTF
>TRBJ2-5|TRBV3-1|TRBD2|.
TGTGCCAGCAGCCACCTAGCGGGGAGAGCACAAGAGACCCAGTACTTC
CASSHLAGRAQETQYF
>TRBJ1-1|TRBV7-2|.|.
TGTGCCAGCAGCTCGGGGCAGGAGACTGAAGCTTTCTTT
CASSSGQETEAFF
>TRBJ2-2|TRBV11-1|.|once
TGTGCCAGCAGCCGCGAAAGCGGGGAGCTGTTTTTT
CASSRESGELFF
>TRBJ2-1|TRBV4-1|TRBD2|few
TGCGCCAGCAGGGTTTTAGCGGGGGACTACAATGAGCAGTTCTTC
CASRVLAGDYNEQFF
>TRBJ2-3|TRBV2|TRBD2|.
TGTGCCAGTGGACTAGTGGTTGCAGATACGCAGTATTTT
CASGLVVADTQYF
>TRBJ1-1|TRBV6-2/TRBV6-3|.|.
TGTGCCAGCAGTTACGGCCACGCCTCGCGGGAAGCTTTCTTT
CASSYGHASREAFF
>TRBJ2-1|TRBV6-1|.|few
TGTGCCAGCCTATACCTACTCGGTGAGCAGTTCTTC
CASLYLLGEQFF
>TRBJ2-1|TRBV6-6|.|few
TGTGCCAGCAGTTACCAGGCCGGGTACAATGAGCAGTTCTTC
CASSYQAGYNEQFF
>TRBJ2-1|TRBV6-2/TRBV6-3|.|few
TGTGCCAGCAGTTCCCTCGGGCGGGGGCCGAGGAATGAGCAGTTCTTC
CASSSLGRGPRNEQFF
>TRBJ2-5|TRBV5-4|TRBD2|.
TGTGCCAGCAGCTTGGAGTCGGGACTAGCGGGGAAAAATCAAGAGACCCAGTACTTC
CASSLESGLAGKNQETQYF
>TRBJ2-5|TRBV20-1|.|.
TGCAGTGCTAGAGATGGAGGACGAGAGACCCAGTACTTC
CSARDGGRETQYF
>TRBJ1-3|TRBV28|.|.
TGTGCCAGCAGTTGGGGGTACTCTGGAAACACCATATATTTT
CASSWGYSGNTIYF